The clone carrying this T cell receptor beta chain has a handful of counts. What it binds is not known. A read error may produce the germline difference seen at one junction end. The CDR3 length is 13 residues. This sample was taken from a study of regulatory T cells in long-lasting Graves disease. Study results and caveats: Persistent disease preferred TRBV28, TRBJ1-2 and TRBJ2-5.

Time point: newly diagnosed GD, antithyroid drugs for less than 3 months. RNA from PBMCs was the source of the TCR library. The TCR beta library used iRepertoire HTBI primers with Arm-PCR amplification of CDR3. TCRdb reprocessed the multiplex PCR reads with MiXCR, giving one entry per CDR3 protein. This table has 510,000 or so distinct CDR3 sequences, around 12% appearing once. These data were likewise used in another study, on T cells in Graves' hyperthyroidism and ophthalmopathy. That publication notes: HTBI primers were used for first-round RT-PCR of the TCR CDR3.

The chain is built from TRBV12-3 or TRBV12-4 and TRBJ1-2; D is unclear. The sequencing used peripheral blood mononuclear cells (PBMCs), collected at new diagnosis, from a patient treated with antithyroid drugs. The TCR comes from a woman under 40 with Graves disease. DNA for the CDR3: TGTGCCAGCAGTTTTTCACCTAACTATAGCTACACCTTC. Protein sequence: CASSFSPNYSYTF.